The sample holds a few counts of the clone carrying this T cell receptor beta chain. In germline, CDR1 is MGHRA, CDR2 YSYEKL. This CDR3 comprises 17 residues. Trimming removed 4 bases from V and 4 bases from J; junction bases left unmatched: 14. The primer mix had 60 Vbeta and 13 Jbeta primers. The data were produced by immunoSEQ multiplex PCR, yet TCRdb's version contains in-frame clones alone and is incomplete. The sample has more than 100,000 clones; 75% to 80% are singletons. The source of the sample is a study of cytomegalovirus exposure and HLA in healthy donors. This receptor was obtained from a woman aged 55-69 years in good health and CMV-seronegative. Sequenced input: PBMCs. The gene calls are TRBV4-1 and TRBJ2-3; 7 bases line up with TRBD2. This CDR3 is CASSRGGSGVVADTQYF. The DNA for the CDR3 is TGCGCCAGCAGCCGTGGAGGGAGCGGGGTCGTGGCAGATACGCAGTATTTT.